Listed below are T cell receptor beta chains from one sample, sequenced in a study of beta chain features in type 1 diabetes. Data came from immunoSEQ multiplex PCR; TCRdb stores just in-frame clones and leaves some out. The sample shows 45,000 to 65,000 clones, around 56% of them seen only once. The specimen was Tregs from blood. The receptors originated from a woman aged 40 to 50 with type 1 diabetes. Both conserved end residues are part of each CDR3. Fields, in order: D gene, clone size, V gene, J gene, CDR3 protein, CDR3 DNA. A D gene is named only where the DNA matches it firmly. Clone size is not always given. Where it is, it says once, few, many or a class for expanded clones.

d_gene: TRBD1
abundance: few
v_gene: TRBV5-6
j_gene: TRBJ2-7
CDR3aa: CASSLGGSGTDVYEQYF
CDR3nt: TGTGCCAGCAGCTTGGGAGGGTCCGGGACAGACGTTTACGAGCAGTACTTC

d_gene: -
abundance: -
v_gene: TRBV7-9
j_gene: TRBJ1-2
CDR3aa: CASSFSDGYTF
CDR3nt: TGTGCCAGCAGCTTCTCTGATGGCTACACCTTC

d_gene: -
abundance: few
v_gene: TRBV10-3
j_gene: TRBJ2-5
CDR3aa: CAISESQGLSETQYF
CDR3nt: TGTGCCATCAGTGAGTCCCAGGGGTTGAGTGAGACCCAGTACTTC

d_gene: -
abundance: -
v_gene: TRBV29-1
j_gene: TRBJ2-5
CDR3aa: CSVRRDETQYF
CDR3nt: TGCAGCGTTAGGAGGGACGAGACCCAGTACTTC

d_gene: -
abundance: -
v_gene: TRBV6-1
j_gene: TRBJ1-2
CDR3aa: CASSEGTTHNYGYTF
CDR3nt: TGTGCCAGCAGTGAAGGGACAACTCATAACTATGGCTACACCTTC

d_gene: -
abundance: -
v_gene: TRBV10-3
j_gene: TRBJ1-1
CDR3aa: CAMKPGQVNTEAFF
CDR3nt: TGTGCCATGAAGCCGGGACAAGTGAACACTGAAGCTTTCTTT

d_gene: TRBD1
abundance: -
v_gene: TRBV5-4
j_gene: TRBJ1-2
CDR3aa: CASSLGDRGPAGYGYTF
CDR3nt: TGTGCCAGCAGCTTGGGTGACAGGGGGCCCGCTGGCTATGGCTACACCTTC

d_gene: -
abundance: -
v_gene: TRBV6-1
j_gene: TRBJ2-2
CDR3aa: CASRDFGELFF
CDR3nt: TGTGCCAGCAGAGACTTCGGGGAGCTGTTTTTT

d_gene: TRBD1
abundance: -
v_gene: TRBV7-2
j_gene: TRBJ1-6
CDR3aa: CASSFRGQGAAYNSPLHF
CDR3nt: TGTGCCAGCAGCTTCAGGGGACAGGGGGCTGCCTATAATTCACCCCTCCACTTT

d_gene: TRBD1
abundance: -
v_gene: TRBV5-1
j_gene: TRBJ1-4
CDR3aa: CASSLTGGNNEKLFF
CDR3nt: TGCGCCAGCAGCTTGACAGGGGGAAACAATGAAAAACTGTTTTTT

d_gene: TRBD2
abundance: -
v_gene: TRBV29-1
j_gene: TRBJ2-7
CDR3aa: CSVTGTSGSYEQYF
CDR3nt: TGCAGCGTTACCGGGACTAGCGGGAGCTACGAGCAGTACTTC

d_gene: TRBD2
abundance: -
v_gene: TRBV7-2
j_gene: TRBJ2-3
CDR3aa: CASSITSGSTSTDTQYF
CDR3nt: TGTGCCAGCAGCATTACTAGCGGGAGTACTAGCACAGATACGCAGTATTTT

d_gene: TRBD1
abundance: few
v_gene: TRBV2
j_gene: TRBJ2-2
CDR3aa: CASTLDRANGELFF
CDR3nt: TGTGCCAGCACCTTGGACAGGGCGAACGGGGAGCTGTTTTTT

d_gene: -
abundance: -
v_gene: TRBV9
j_gene: TRBJ1-6
CDR3aa: CASSVGLDSPLHF
CDR3nt: TGTGCCAGCAGCGTAGGGCTGGATTCACCCCTCCACTTT

d_gene: TRBD1
abundance: few
v_gene: TRBV6-1
j_gene: TRBJ1-5
CDR3aa: CASSASGTGYQPQHF
CDR3nt: TGTGCCAGCAGTGCTTCCGGGACAGGGTATCAGCCCCAGCATTTT